This T cell receptor beta chain comes out of a study of CD4 T cells in relation to SARS-CoV-2 and coronaviruses. Study-level background: The restricting HLA molecule for shared crossreactive spike epitopes was mapped. General study points: Samples before the pandemic and after infection were not matched within any donor.

Uncultured naive and memory CD4+ T cells supplied DNA for deep TCR-beta sequencing. This table comes from immunoSEQ multiplex PCR, and its TCRdb copy is limited to in-frame clones, with some not included. Among about 68,000 clones listed, 85% to 95% were seen once. The germline V gene encodes CDR1 DFQATT and CDR2 SNEGSKA (reference sequence). This CDR3 has 14 amino acids. Trimming left V 3 bases short and J 4 bases short, with 14 bases between. Regarding this clone: Its antigen is still unknown.

Unexposed donor CD4+ T cells date from about 2011-2018, before the COVID-19 pandemic. Material for sequencing was naive CD4+ T cells from PBMCs. Subset in this sample: naive CD4+ T cells isolated by negative enrichment. The TCR sequence derives from a human donor in good health. The V call is TRBV20-1, the J call TRBJ2-3, with a tentative D call TRBD2 (7 bases). CDR3 loop: CSASRGGEPDTQYF. CDR3 nucleotide sequence: TGCAGTGCTAGTAGGGGGGGGGAGCCAGATACGCAGTATTTT.